The present entry profiles one T cell receptor (beta chain) with its context. Antigen: not known. PCR primers comprised 60 Vbeta and 13 Jbeta primers. Produced via immunoSEQ multiplex PCR; TCRdb's table is partial and in-frame only. The table lists some 95,000 clones, 80% of them singletons, with 6% to 9.5% in the top ten. These data come from a study of cytomegalovirus exposure and HLA in healthy donors. The overall study: From donors who were HLA-typed, an early data release held 75 million to 85 million unique TCRs.

Germline V gene lookup returns CDR1 LNHDA and CDR2 SQIVND (reference sequence). V was cut by 5 bases and J by 4 bases, with 14 bases left in between. The CDR3 contains 14 residues. Whole-study results and caveats: Near-uniform donor sequencing depth was presumed by presence/absence analyses. The authors listed 180 or so TCR beta chains as cytomegalovirus-associated. Reportedly, cytomegalovirus status was diagnosed with high sensitivity and specificity.

This TCR derives from a man aged 25-45 years in good health and CMV-seronegative. The rearrangement links TRBV19 to TRBJ1-2, with D perhaps matching TRBD1 (6 bases). The sequencing sample was made of PBMCs. In DNA, the CDR3 is TGTGCCAGTAGTTATCGGGACACTCGCTATGGCTACACCTTC. Translation gives CASSYRDTRYGYTF. The entire variable domain, with the rest obtained from reference TRBV19 and TRBJ1-2, is as follows: DGGITQSPKYLFRKEGQNVTLSCEQNLNHDAMYWYRQDPGQGLRLIYYSQIVNDFQKGDIAEGYSVSREKKESFPLTVTSAQKNPTAFYLCASSYRDTRYGYTFGSGTRLTVV.